The 24 T cell receptor beta chains below were found in one sample sequenced in a study of shared clonotypes between healthy human individuals. Assay: immunoSEQ multiplex PCR; the TCRdb copy retains only in-frame clones and omits some. The sample has 1.6 million or so clones, approximately 98.5% seen once. Sequencing was done on a sample of naive CD4+ T cells sorted from blood. This sample's subset: CD45RA+ positively selected. All receptors come from a man aged 25-45 years in good health.

The chain links TRBV7-8 to TRBJ2-7; 7 bases match TRBD1. This CDR3 is built from 16 residues. Trimming took 5 bases from V and 3 from J; bases not matched to a gene: 13. Germline values: CDR1 SGHVS, CDR2 FQNEAQ. The DNA for the CDR3 is TGTGCCAGCAGCCCAGGGATCACGTCAGGGGGCTACGAGCAGTACTTC. This translates into CASSPGITSGGYEQYF.

The chain recombines TRBV5-1 with TRBJ2-1; D uncertain. CDR1 and CDR2 (germline): SGHRS, YFSETQ. CDR3 length equals 11 residues. V lost 4 bases and J 8 bases, leaving 7 bases between the germline ends. The CDR3 region is CASSDLYEQFF. The CDR3 nucleotides read TGCGCCAGCAGCGACCTTTATGAGCAGTTCTTC.

The rearrangement joins TRBV20-1 to TRBJ2-5; D call uncertain. Per germline, CDR1 DFQATT and CDR2 SNEGSKA (reference sequence). The CDR3 is 11 amino acids. V lost 3 bases to trimming and J lost 5 bases, with 7 bases between them. This CDR3 is CSASLVETQYF. The CDR3 region has the DNA TGCAGTGCTAGTCTGGTTGAGACCCAGTACTTC.

The chain couples TRBV15 to TRBJ1-1, with a tentative D call TRBD1 (5 bases). The V gene lost 1 base and the J gene lost 5 bases, with 14 bases spanning the gap. CDR3 length: 15 residues. Per germline, CDR1 LNHNV and CDR2 YYDKDF (reference sequence). The CDR3 nucleotides read TGTGCCACCAGCAGAGTATTGAAGGGGAGTACTGAAGCTTTCTTT. This translates into CATSRVLKGSTEAFF.

V is TRBV15 and J is TRBJ2-1; D is perhaps TRBD2 (5 bases). The CDR3 is 14 residues long. Germline V CDR1 and CDR2: LNHNV, YYDKDF (reference sequence). Trimming took off 5 bases at V and 4 bases at J, with 12 bases between the two ends. CDR3 in amino acids: CATSPPGWYNEQFF. The DNA for the CDR3 is TGTGCCACCAGCCCTCCGGGGTGGTACAATGAGCAGTTCTTC.

The CDR3 nucleotides are TGTGCCTGGAGGGCAGGGGCCAGCCGGTATGGCTACACCTTC. Translation gives CAWRAGASRYGYTF. V gene TRBV30 combines with J gene TRBJ1-2; weak D call: TRBD1 (6 bases). CDR1 and CDR2 (germline): GTSNPN, SVGIG (reference sequence). V lost 3 bases and J 5 bases, leaving 16 bases between the germline ends. This CDR3 has 14 residues.

Remarks on this clone: This sample includes further DNA sequences coding for the same CDR3. The chain is built from TRBV27 and TRBJ1-1, with 10 bases aligning to TRBD1. Trimming cost V 6 bases and J 4 bases; bases outside gene matches: 2. Germline CDR1 and CDR2: MNHEY and SMNVEV (reference sequence). The CDR3 totals 13 residues. Here the CDR3 DNA reads TGTGCCAGCAGGCGGACAGGGGGCACTGAAGCTTTCTTT. Encoded protein: CASRRTGGTEAFF.

J is TRBJ1-1 and V is TRBV7-9, with unresolved D. Germline V gene lookup returns CDR1 SEHNR and CDR2 FQNEAQ (reference sequence). V was clipped by 2 bases and J by 7 bases, with 11 bases between them. This CDR3 comprises 13 residues. CDR3 protein: CASSLREVGEAFF. In DNA, the CDR3 is TGTGCCAGCAGCTTAAGGGAGGTGGGTGAAGCTTTCTTT.

This clone was seen just once. The chain combines TRBV7-6 with TRBJ2-7; 8 nucleotides align to TRBD2. V lost 2 bases, J lost 5 bases, and 11 bases stayed unmatched. Germline values: CDR1 SGHVS, CDR2 FNYEAQ. The CDR3 is made up of 16 amino acids. The CDR3 region is CASSLSAGGIFHEQYF. The CDR3 DNA reads as TGTGCCAGCAGCTTATCCGCGGGAGGAATTTTCCACGAGCAGTACTTC.

A word on this clone: Other DNA sequences of this sample code for an identical CDR3. The chain combines TRBV28 with TRBJ2-7; maybe TRBD2 (5 bases). The ends were cut back, 7 bases at V and 1 base at J, with 11 bases in the middle. The V gene's germline CDR1 is MDHEN and CDR2 SYDVKM. CDR3 length: 13 amino acids. The CDR3 region is CASTLPGSYEQYF. The CDR3 region has the DNA TGTGCCAGCACTCTACCGGGGTCCTACGAGCAGTACTTC.

The chain links TRBV5-8 to TRBJ1-2, with D uncertain. The germline V gene encodes CDR1 SGHTS and CDR2 YDEGEE. The CDR3 has 11 amino acids. Trimming stripped 2 bases from V and 9 bases from J, with 8 bases between. The DNA for the CDR3 is TGTGCCAGCAGCTTCTCCGGGAGCTACACCTTC. It is translated as CASSFSGSYTF.

This chain joins TRBV6-1 and TRBJ2-1; D unclear. The CDR3 length is 12 residues. The V end was cut by 4 bases, the J end by 5 bases, with 6 bases between. CDR1 and CDR2 from the germline V gene are MNHNS and SASEGT. The CDR3 DNA reads TGTGCCAGCAGTGTTGTAAACAATGAGCAGTTCTTC. Encoded protein: CASSVVNNEQFF.

This clone was seen just once. V is TRBV27 and J is TRBJ2-6; TRBD2 might be the D (5 bases). This CDR3 has 18 amino acids. Trimming removed 3 bases from V and 4 bases from J, with 19 bases in between. In germline, CDR1 is MNHEY, CDR2 SMNVEV (reference sequence). CDR3: CASSFRHGNIGGANVLTF. In DNA, the CDR3 is TGTGCCAGCAGTTTCAGGCACGGGAACATCGGGGGGGCCAACGTCCTGACTTTC.

The V call is TRBV9, the J call TRBJ1-3; no reliable D call. The V end lost 0 bases, the J end lost 2 bases, and 12 bases lay between the germline ends. Germline V gene lookup returns CDR1 SGDLS and CDR2 YYNGEE. The CDR3 sequence is 16 residues long. CDR3 in amino acids: CASSVAGPYAGNTIYF. The DNA of the CDR3 is TGTGCCAGCAGCGTAGCCGGGCCCTACGCTGGAAACACCATATATTTT.

The V and J genes are TRBV11-2 and TRBJ2-7; no clear D. Trimming cost V 4 bases and J 6 bases, with 16 bases left between them. The CDR3 is made up of 14 amino acids. The germline CDR1 and CDR2 sequences are SGHAT and FQNNGV. The CDR3 region is CASSSRPMGVEQYF. The CDR3 region has the DNA TGTGCCAGCAGCTCGCGACCTATGGGCGTCGAGCAGTACTTC.

The chain has TRBV6-1 and TRBJ1-5, with D unresolved. V gave up 1 base and J gave up 7 bases, with 11 bases separating them. The CDR3 runs 14 residues. In germline, CDR1 is MNHNS, CDR2 SASEGT. The CDR3 DNA reads as TGTGCCAGCAGTGAAGGGGAGGGAGGGCAGCCCCAGCATTTT. It specifies CASSEGEGGQPQHF.

J is TRBJ1-5 and V is TRBV10-2; TRBD1 is a possible D gene (5 bases). The germline gives CDR1 WSHSY, CDR2 SAAADI. Trimming removed 7 bases from V and 2 bases from J, with 9 bases in between. The CDR3 consists of 13 residues. CDR3 loop: CASTGIGNQPQHF. Written as DNA, the CDR3 is TGCGCCAGCACAGGGATCGGCAATCAGCCCCAGCATTTT.

V and J are TRBV5-1 and TRBJ2-7, with 10 nucleotides matching TRBD2. The CDR3 is made up of 14 amino acids. Germline loops: CDR1 SGHRS, CDR2 YFSETQ. Unmatched junction bases numbered 10, after V lost 7 bases and J lost 6 bases. The CDR3 DNA follows: TGCGCCAGCCGGTGGGCTAGCGGGAGAAGCGAGCAGTACTTC. This codes for CASRWASGRSEQYF.

The chain links TRBV2 to TRBJ2-7; perhaps TRBD1 as D (6 bases). Germline CDR1 is SNHLY and CDR2 is FYNNEI. The V end lost 6 bases, the J end lost 0 bases, and 12 bases lay between the germline ends. The CDR3 is 14 amino acids. CDR3 loop: CASRADRSSYEQYF. DNA of the CDR3: TGTGCCAGCAGAGCCGACAGGAGCTCCTACGAGCAGTACTTC. The whole variable domain, filled in from reference TRBV2 and TRBJ2-7, reads EPEVTQTPSHQVTQMGQEVILRCVPISNHLYFYWYRQILGQKVEFLVSFYNNEISEKSEIFDDQFSVERPDGSNFTLKIRSTKLEDSAMYFCASRADRSSYEQYFGPGTRLTVT.

The genes are TRBV9 and TRBJ2-2; no firm D call. This CDR3 has 18 amino acids. V lost 0 bases to trimming and J lost 6 bases, with 21 bases between them. CDR1 SGDLS and CDR2 YYNGEE come from the germline V gene. CDR3 sequence reads: CASSVAESARVWAGELFF. CDR3 coding DNA: TGTGCCAGCAGCGTAGCTGAGTCGGCCCGGGTGTGGGCCGGGGAGCTGTTTTTT.

V is TRBV11-2 and J is TRBJ2-1; the match to TRBD2 covers 8 bases. This CDR3 contains 15 residues. Germline-derived CDR1 and CDR2 are SGHAT and FQNNGV. V lost 5 bases, J lost 8 bases, and 11 bases stayed unmatched. The CDR3 nucleotides read TGTGCCAGCAGCGCAGTTCCGGGACTAGGGGATGAGCAGTTCTTC. Its translation: CASSAVPGLGDEQFF.

The CDR3 spells CAISLGRTKANNEQFF. The CDR3, as DNA: TGTGCCATCAGTTTAGGGAGGACGAAAGCCAACAATGAGCAGTTCTTC. J is TRBJ2-1 and V is TRBV10-3, with a weak D call TRBD2 (6 bases). The germline V gene has CDR1 ENHRY and CDR2 SYGVKD. The CDR3 is 16 amino acids. V lost 5 bases to trimming and J lost 5 bases, with 19 bases between them.

This chain uses TRBV11-3 with TRBJ2-7; TRBD1 agrees at 7 bases. Losses at the gene ends were 1 base for V and 2 bases for J; bases not matched to a gene: 5. The CDR3 is made up of 15 amino acids. CDR1 and CDR2 from the germline V gene are SGHNT and YENEEA. The CDR3 DNA sequence: TGTGCCAGCAGCTTAGGGGACAGCGGAGCCTACGAGCAGTACTTC. This encodes CASSLGDSGAYEQYF.

The rearrangement links TRBV11-3 to TRBJ2-2, with TRBD2 identical over 8 bases. CDR3 size: 16 residues. The germline V gene has CDR1 SGHNT and CDR2 YENEEA. Trimming removed 5 bases from V and 5 bases from J; junction bases left unmatched: 10. The CDR3 here is CASSPRGSGTTGELFF. DNA for the CDR3: TGTGCCAGCAGCCCCCGGGGTAGCGGGACTACCGGGGAGCTGTTTTTT.